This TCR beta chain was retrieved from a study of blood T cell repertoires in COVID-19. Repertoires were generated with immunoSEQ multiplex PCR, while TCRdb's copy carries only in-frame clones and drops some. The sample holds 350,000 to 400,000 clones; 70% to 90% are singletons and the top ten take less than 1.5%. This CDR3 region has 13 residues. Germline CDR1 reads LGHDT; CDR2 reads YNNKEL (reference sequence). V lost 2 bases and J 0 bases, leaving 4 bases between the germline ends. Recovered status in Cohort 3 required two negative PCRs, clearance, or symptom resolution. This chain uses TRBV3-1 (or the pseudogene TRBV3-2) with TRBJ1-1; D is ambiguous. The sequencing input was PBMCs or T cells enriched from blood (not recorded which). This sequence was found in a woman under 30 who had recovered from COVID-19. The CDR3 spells CASSQILNTEAFF. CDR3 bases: TGTGCCAGCAGCCAAATCTTGAACACTGAAGCTTTCTTT.